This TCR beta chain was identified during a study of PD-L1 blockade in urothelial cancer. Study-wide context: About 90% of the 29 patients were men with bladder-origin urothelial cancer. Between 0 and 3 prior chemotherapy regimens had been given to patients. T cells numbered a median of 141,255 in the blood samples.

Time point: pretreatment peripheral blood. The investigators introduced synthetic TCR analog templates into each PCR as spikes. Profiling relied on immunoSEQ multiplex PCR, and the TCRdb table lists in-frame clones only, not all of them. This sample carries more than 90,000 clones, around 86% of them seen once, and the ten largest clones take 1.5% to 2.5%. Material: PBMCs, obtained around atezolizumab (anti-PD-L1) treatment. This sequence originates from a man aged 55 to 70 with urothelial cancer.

The CDR3 is CASSVTTGPGELFF. DNA of the CDR3: TGTGCCAGCAGCGTGACTACAGGGCCTGGGGAGCTGTTTTTT. The rearrangement joins TRBV9 to TRBJ2-2; D perhaps matches TRBD1 (6 bases). Trimming removed 2 bases at V and 8 bases at J, with 13 bases between. The CDR3 is 14 residues long. Germline CDR1 and CDR2: SGDLS and YYNGEE.